The entry below describes one T cell receptor beta chain. No antigen is known for it. The record originates from a study of cytomegalovirus exposure and HLA in healthy donors. PCR primers comprised 60 Vbeta and 13 Jbeta primers. Produced via immunoSEQ multiplex PCR; TCRdb's table is partial and in-frame only. Of around 130,000 clones listed, roughly 88% are singletons. With 1 base removed from V and 1 base from J, the gap between germline ends came to 12 bases. There are 16 residues in the CDR3. CDR1 is SGHRS and CDR2 is YFSETQ in the germline V gene. Study-level points and caveats: Immune exposure was documented only through CMV serostatus. TCR beta sequences reportedly predicted most subjects' HLA-A and HLA-B alleles accurately. About 87% or about 30% of the time was how often most TCR beta V segments were productive, according to an earlier analysis.

The sequence was collected from a man aged 50-59 years in good health and CMV-seronegative. V and J are TRBV5-1 and TRBJ2-1, with TRBD2 as a possible D gene (7 bases). The sample was PBMCs. CDR3 in DNA: TGCGCCAGCAGCTTGCAGGGGAGGGGGTCCTACAATGAGCAGTTCTTC. It specifies CASSLQGRGSYNEQFF.